One sample yielded the 14 T cell receptor beta chains listed below, sequenced in a study of T cell responses to AZD1222 COVID-19 vaccine. Sequencing used immunoSEQ multiplex PCR; TCRdb keeps in-frame clones, though not all of them. The repertoire has approximately 160,000 clones, 90% to 95% of them found once; the top ten carry about 0.9%. This sample comprised peripheral blood, obtained on day 0 of AZD1222 vaccination. The source is an adult in good health.

On this clone itself: At one boundary the junction diverges from the germline segment, which might be a read error. The V call is TRBV12-3 or TRBV12-4, the J call TRBJ1-1; TRBD1 agrees at 10 bases. The CDR3 is 11 amino acids. The CDR3, as DNA: TGTGCCAGCAGTTACGGACAGGGGGGGATCTTT. Protein: CASSYGQGGIF.

The chain links TRBV25-1 to TRBJ2-5; D unresolved. V lost 2 bases and J lost 1, with 5 bases in between. This CDR3 contains 13 residues. Germline CDR1 MGHDK, CDR2 SYGVNS. The CDR3 sequence: CASSEPRQETQYF. CDR3 bases: TGTGCCAGCAGTGAACCCCGCCAAGAGACCCAGTACTTC. The entire variable domain, with the rest obtained from reference TRBV25-1 and TRBJ2-5, is as follows: EADIYQTPRYLVIGTGKKITLECSQTMGHDKMYWYQQDPGMELHLIHYSYGVNSTEKGDLSSESTVSRIRTEHFPLTLESARPSHTSQYLCASSEPRQETQYFGPGTRLLVL.

This chain joins TRBV19 and TRBJ1-4, with a weak D call TRBD1 (5 bases). The germline gives CDR1 LNHDA, CDR2 SQIVND (reference sequence). This CDR3 spans 17 amino acids. Between the trimmed V and J ends, which lost 3 bases and 7 bases, there was a span of 21 bases. In nucleotides, the CDR3 is TGTGCCAGTAGTATTTTATGGGTTCAGCAGGGCCGTGAAAAACTGTTTTTT. Its translation is CASSILWVQQGREKLFF.

The CDR3 loop is CASSFTRGSGYTF. CDR3 DNA sequence: TGTGCCAGCAGTTTTACCCGGGGTAGTGGCTACACCTTC. V is TRBV6-5 and J is TRBJ1-2, with D unclear. The CDR3 has 13 residues. Germline-derived CDR1 and CDR2 are MNHEY and SVGAGI. Trimming pared 4 bases from V and 7 bases from J, leaving 13 bases between.

The genes are TRBV7-6 and TRBJ2-5; D gene ambiguous. Between the trimmed V and J ends, which lost 4 bases and 0 bases, there was a span of 9 bases. Germline-derived CDR1 and CDR2 are SGHVS and FNYEAQ. The CDR3 covers 14 residues. CDR3 sequence reads: CASSSGLNQETQYF. CDR3 coding DNA: TGTGCCAGCAGCTCCGGTCTGAACCAAGAGACCCAGTACTTC.

V gene TRBV7-2 combines with J gene TRBJ1-1, with a weak D call TRBD1 (5 bases). CDR1 and CDR2 (germline): SGHTA, FQGNSA. The CDR3 consists of 13 residues. Trimming cost V 3 bases and J 5 bases, with 10 bases left between them. CDR3 amino acids: CASSFRRATEAFF. DNA of the CDR3: TGTGCCAGCAGCTTTCGCAGGGCTACTGAAGCTTTCTTT. Filled out from reference TRBV7-2 and TRBJ1-1, the complete variable domain reads GAGVSQSPSNKVTEKGKDVELRCDPISGHTALYWYRQSLGQGLEFLIYFQGNSAPDKSGLPSDRFSAERTGGSVSTLTIQRTQQEDSAVYLCASSFRRATEAFFGQGTRLTVV.

The chain recombines TRBV4-3 with TRBJ2-1, with TRBD1 identical over 9 bases. CDR1 and CDR2 (germline): LGHNA, YSLEER. This CDR3 comprises 17 residues. J lost 4 bases, V lost 3 bases, and 10 bases had no gene match. The CDR3: CASSHLSTGGSYNEQFF. In nucleotides, the CDR3 is TGCGCCAGCAGCCACCTATCGACAGGGGGTTCGTACAATGAGCAGTTCTTC.

J is TRBJ1-1 and V is TRBV7-6, with D maybe TRBD1 (5 bases). Trimming cost V 3 bases and J 3 bases, with 8 bases left between them. This CDR3 is 13 amino acids long. Germline-derived CDR1 and CDR2 are SGHVS and FNYEAQ. The CDR3: CASSFAGDTEAFF. The CDR3 DNA reads as TGTGCCAGCAGCTTCGCGGGGGACACTGAAGCTTTCTTT.

V and J are TRBV9 and TRBJ1-1; the D gene is possibly TRBD1 (5 bases). Germline-derived CDR1 and CDR2 are SGDLS and YYNGEE. CDR3 length: 20 residues. V shed 1 base and J shed 3 bases, with 28 bases lying between them. The CDR3 protein is CASSVSPLGTEKRRDTEAFF. The DNA for the CDR3 is TGTGCCAGCAGCGTATCCCCTTTAGGGACCGAAAAGCGGCGAGACACTGAAGCTTTCTTT.

This clone was found once. The chain is built from TRBV30 and TRBJ1-2; D is unclear. The V gene lost 5 bases and the J gene lost 5 bases, with 12 bases spanning the gap. Germline assignment: CDR1 GTSNPN and CDR2 SVGIG (reference sequence). This CDR3 contains 12 residues. The CDR3 reads CAWSAHGYGYTF. The CDR3 DNA follows: TGTGCCTGGTCCGCTCATGGTTATGGCTACACCTTC.

The rearrangement joins TRBV2 to TRBJ1-1, with a tentative D call TRBD1 (5 bases). V gave up 6 bases and J gave up 3 bases, with 14 bases separating them. CDR1 and CDR2 from the germline V gene are SNHLY and FYNNEI. CDR3 length: 14 amino acids. For the CDR3, the DNA is TGTGCCAGCAGCCGCCAGATAGGGGACACTGAAGCTTTCTTT. Protein: CASSRQIGDTEAFF.

The chain couples TRBV18 to TRBJ2-2, with unresolved D. The CDR3 loop spans 17 amino acids. Trimming shortened V by 3 bases and J by 5 bases, and 19 bases separated the two germline ends. From germline, CDR1 is KGHSH and CDR2 LQKENI. The CDR3 loop reads CASSPRRLAFQTGELFF. CDR3 sequence (DNA): TGTGCCAGCTCACCTCGACGGTTGGCTTTTCAGACCGGGGAGCTGTTTTTT.

The V and J genes are TRBV30 and TRBJ1-1, with 11 bases fitting TRBD1. The CDR3 is made up of 15 amino acids. V shed 2 bases, J shed 3 bases, and the junction held 5 bases outside the gene matches. From germline, CDR1 is GTSNPN and CDR2 SVGIG (reference sequence). The CDR3 DNA reads TGTGCCTGGAGTCTCTGGACAGGGGGCTACACTGAAGCTTTCTTT. Its translation is CAWSLWTGGYTEAFF.

The chain has TRBV5-1 and TRBJ2-3; either TRBD1 or TRBD2 may fit D (5 bases each). The CDR3 length is 16 residues. Between the trimmed V and J ends, which lost 2 bases and 0 bases, there was a span of 13 bases. Germline V gives CDR1 SGHRS, CDR2 YFSETQ. The CDR3 sequence: CASSLSVGTSTDTQYF. The CDR3 region has the DNA TGCGCCAGCAGCTTATCGGTCGGGACGAGCACAGATACGCAGTATTTT.